One sample yielded the 14 T cell receptor beta chains listed below, sequenced in a study of breast tumors, draining lymph nodes, adjacent tissues. TCRdb passed the multiplex PCR reads through MiXCR, listing each CDR3 protein once. In the table there are around 19,000 distinct CDR3 sequences, about a third of which are singletons. The sample consisted of breast tumor tissue. The receptors shown here come from a female donor with breast cancer. Some clones in this sample may be carry-over from other donors' samples.

This clonotype was recorded at least ten times. The chain couples TRBV7-9 to TRBJ2-3, with 7 nucleotides matching TRBD2. CDR3 length: 14 residues. After removal of 4 bases from V and 2 bases from J, the junction contained 3 bases not matched to a gene. Germline V gene sequence: CDR1 SEHNR, CDR2 FQNEAQ (reference sequence). CDR3 protein: CASSSSGNTDTQYF. The CDR3 bases are TGTGCCAGCAGCTCCAGCGGGAACACAGATACGCAGTATTTT.

This clonotype appeared a single time. Germline is not matched at one junction end, which may reflect a read error. This sequence joins TRBV15 and TRBJ1-4; no reliable D call. This CDR3 has 15 amino acids. CDR1 is LNHNV, CDR2 YYDKDF, per germline (reference sequence). CDR3 region: CPTSREVRTNEKLFF. The DNA of the CDR3 is TGTCCCACCAGCAGAGAGGTTCGGACTAATGAAAAACTGTTTTTT.

Ten or more counts support this clonotype. The rearrangement uses TRBV20-1 and TRBJ2-7; TRBD1 is a possible D gene (6 bases). The CDR3 consists of 14 residues. The ends were cut back, 5 bases at V and 3 bases at J, with 17 bases in the middle. The germline V gene encodes CDR1 DFQATT and CDR2 SNEGSKA (reference sequence). The CDR3 region is CSAQPTGSYYEQYF. In nucleotides, the CDR3 is TGCAGTGCTCAGCCGACAGGATCCTACTACGAGCAGTACTTC.

This clonotype was recorded at least ten times. V usage is TRBV4-1 and J usage is TRBJ2-7; 10 bases align to TRBD1. The CDR3 is 17 amino acids. With 2 bases clipped from V and 6 bases from J, the junction kept 13 bases outside the gene matches. Germline CDR1 reads MGHRA; CDR2 reads YSYEKL. The CDR3 DNA reads TGCGCCAGCAGCCAAAGGGGACAGGGGAGGCCTGAGGGCGAGCAGTACTTC. Translation gives CASSQRGQGRPEGEQYF.

This clonotype was observed many times. V usage is TRBV25-1 and J usage is TRBJ2-3; D remains unclear. Germline CDR1 MGHDK, CDR2 SYGVNS. Trimming stripped 4 bases from V and 0 bases from J, with 26 bases between. This CDR3 region has 20 residues. This CDR3 reads CASSVRLISGRETSTDTQYF. The CDR3 DNA is TGTGCCAGCAGTGTACGTCTGATTTCAGGCAGAGAAACTAGCACAGATACGCAGTATTTT.

This clonotype was seen many times. V is TRBV6-2 or TRBV6-3 and J is TRBJ1-5; perhaps TRBD1 as D (5 bases). V was trimmed by 7 bases and J by 6 bases, leaving 19 bases between them. This CDR3 has 15 amino acids. Germline CDR1 is MNHEY and CDR2 is SVGEGT. The CDR3 loop is CASTLGRILGQPQHF. The CDR3, as DNA: TGTGCCAGCACCCTGGGACGGATCCTCGGTCAGCCCCAGCATTTT.

This chain connects TRBV7-3 to TRBJ2-3; D gene unclear. The CDR3 totals 14 residues. CDR1 SGHTA and CDR2 FQGTGA come from the germline V gene. Trimming took off 5 bases at V and 5 bases at J, with 14 bases between the two ends. CDR3 amino acids: CASSHQHWGDTQYF. The CDR3 nucleotides are TGTGCCAGCAGCCACCAACACTGGGGAGATACGCAGTATTTT. Full variable domain (remainder filled in from reference TRBV7-3 and TRBJ2-3): GAGVSQTPSNKVTEKGKYVELRCDPISGHTALYWYRQSLGQGPEFLIYFQGTGAADDSGLPNDRFFAVRPEGSVSTLKIQRTERGDSAVYLCASSHQHWGDTQYFGPGTRLTVL.

On this clonotype itself: This may be a read error, as it is one base from a much larger clone. This rearrangement joins TRBV20-1 to TRBJ2-5; maybe TRBD2 (6 bases). This CDR3 comprises 14 residues. Per germline, CDR1 DFQATT and CDR2 SNEGSKA (reference sequence). The CDR3 DNA reads as TGCAGTGCTACGGGACTCGCAAGAGGAGAGACCCAGCACTTC. Its translation: CSATGLARGETQHF.

This clonotype was seen many times. The gene calls are TRBV28 and TRBJ1-2, with 7 bases that match TRBD1. J was trimmed by 4 bases and V by 5 bases; bases with no gene match: 10. CDR1 MDHEN and CDR2 SYDVKM come from the germline V gene. This CDR3 has 15 amino acids. As DNA, the CDR3 is TGTGCCAGCAGTGAAGGGACAGCCCAATCCTATGGCTACACCTTC. Translated, it gives CASSEGTAQSYGYTF.

This clonotype was observed at least ten times. The chain couples TRBV29-1 to TRBJ2-7, with a tentative D call TRBD2 (6 bases). CDR1 is SQVTM and CDR2 is ANQGSEA in the germline V gene. Between the trimmed V and J ends, which lost 4 bases and 3 bases, there was a span of 7 bases. The CDR3 spans 11 residues. The CDR3 loop reads CSVGTNYEQYF. The CDR3 coding sequence is TGCAGCGTTGGGACTAACTACGAGCAGTACTTC.

This clonotype occurred many times. The chain has TRBV5-1 and TRBJ2-1; D perhaps matches TRBD1 (5 bases). Germline lookup yields CDR1 SGHRS and CDR2 YFSETQ. CDR3 length: 15 residues. Trimming pared 0 bases from V and 6 bases from J, leaving 13 bases between. As DNA, the CDR3 is TGCGCCAGCAGCTTGGGGGTTCTGCAGGGCAATGAGCAGTTCTTC. Translation: CASSLGVLQGNEQFF.

This clonotype was seen a handful of times. The chain joins TRBV7-2 to TRBJ2-7; a possible D gene is TRBD1 (5 bases). Trimming cost V 4 bases and J 2 bases, with 12 bases left between them. Germline V gene sequence: CDR1 SGHTA, CDR2 FQGNSA. The CDR3 consists of 14 residues. CDR3 sequence reads: CASSYRDRAYEQYF. In nucleotides, the CDR3 is TGTGCCAGCAGCTACCGCGACAGAGCCTACGAGCAGTACTTC.

This clonotype was picked up many times. The chain couples TRBV7-9 to TRBJ2-3; no clear D. V dropped 4 bases and J dropped 4 bases, with 6 bases sitting between them. The CDR3 is 12 residues long. Germline V lookup: CDR1 SEHNR, CDR2 FQNEAQ (reference sequence). The CDR3 region is CASSSTADTQYF. The CDR3 DNA follows: TGTGCCAGCAGCTCCACGGCAGATACGCAGTATTTT.

This clonotype has at least ten counts. The chain carries TRBV20-1 and TRBJ1-5; a weak D match, TRBD1 (6 bases). The CDR3 loop spans 13 amino acids. From germline, CDR1 is DFQATT and CDR2 SNEGSKA (reference sequence). Trimming removed 6 bases from V and 3 bases from J, with 12 bases in between. The CDR3 region has the DNA TGCAGTGCCACACAGGGCCCCAATCAGCCCCAGCATTTT. Amino acids: CSATQGPNQPQHF.